This entry lists 6 T cell receptor beta chains sequenced from one sample in a study of CD8 T cells in ankylosing spondylitis. TCRdb re-analysed the 5' RACE reads in MiXCR, keeping a single row per CDR3 protein. The table includes 230,000 or so distinct CDR3 sequences, roughly 25% detected once. The source material was blood, either unsorted or a sorted T cell fraction (not recorded which). The receptors come from a male donor with ankylosing spondylitis or in good health (not recorded which).

This clonotype was seen only a few times. The rearrangement joins TRBV20-1 to TRBJ2-5; TRBD2 aligns across 11 bases. Germline V lookup: CDR1 DFQATT, CDR2 SNEGSKA (reference sequence). With 3 bases clipped from V and 1 base from J, the junction kept 4 bases outside the gene matches. The CDR3 totals 15 residues. Here the CDR3 reads CSASLAGGVQETQYF. Written as DNA, the CDR3 is TGCAGTGCTAGTTTAGCGGGGGGGGTCCAAGAGACCCAGTACTTC.

The chain joins TRBV28 to TRBJ2-7; D might be TRBD2 (5 bases). The CDR3 length is 18 residues. V was shortened by 7 bases and J by 6 bases, with 31 bases between the two germline ends. Germline V gene data show CDR1 as MDHEN and CDR2 as SYDVKM. CDR3 nucleotides: TGTGCCAGCAACTCCACCTCGGACTCTTTTTGCGGGTTGGGCGAGCAGTACTTC. It translates to CASNSTSDSFCGLGEQYF.

This clonotype was counted ten times or more. This chain uses TRBV24-1 with TRBJ2-5; no firm D call. Germline values: CDR1 KGHDR, CDR2 SFDVKD. Between the trimmed V and J ends, which lost 3 bases and 2 bases, there was a span of 15 bases. The CDR3 has 16 residues. The DNA for the CDR3 is TGTGCCACCAGTGATACCGCATGGGCAGCTCAAGAGACCCAGTACTTC. Amino acids: CATSDTAWAAQETQYF.

This clonotype was detected a few times. The chain combines TRBV20-1 with TRBJ2-7; 7 nucleotides agree with TRBD1. The CDR3 is 13 residues long. CDR1 and CDR2 (germline): DFQATT, SNEGSKA (reference sequence). V trimming: 6 bases; J trimming: 3 bases; junction bases outside the gene matches: 8. The CDR3, as DNA: TGCAGTGCCAGCCGGGACAGTAACTACGAGCAGTACTTC. Its translation: CSASRDSNYEQYF.

This chain joins TRBV6-2 or TRBV6-3 and TRBJ1-1; no reliable D call. Trimming cost V 2 bases and J 0 bases, with 7 bases left between them. The CDR3 spans 14 residues. Germline V gene lookup returns CDR1 MNHEY and CDR2 SVGEGT. The CDR3 loop is CASSYGRLNTEAFF. DNA for the CDR3: TGTGCCAGCAGTTACGGGCGGTTGAACACTGAAGCTTTCTTT.

This rearrangement joins TRBV5-4 to TRBJ2-7; D remains ambiguous. The CDR3 sequence is 11 residues long. Trimming stripped 3 bases from V and 7 bases from J, with 8 bases between. From germline, CDR1 is SGHNT and CDR2 YYREEE (reference sequence). The CDR3 loop reads CASSSSLEQYF. The CDR3 coding sequence is TGTGCCAGCAGCTCCTCCCTGGAGCAGTACTTC.